This record covers a single T cell receptor (beta chain). This specimen comes from a study of blood T cell repertoires in COVID-19. TCRdb keeps only in-frame clones here, not all; method: immunoSEQ multiplex PCR. Here the sample spans around 97,000 clones, roughly 90% being singletons. CDR1 LNHDA and CDR2 SQIVND come from the germline V gene (reference sequence). The V segment lost 7 bases and the J segment 7 bases; nucleotides outside the gene matches: 13. The CDR3 is 16 amino acids. This chain links TRBV19 with TRBJ1-6, with 7 bases identical to TRBD1. Source material: peripheral blood. This TCR derives from a woman between 55 and 75 years old with acute or convalescent COVID-19. The CDR3 coding sequence is TGTGCCAGTATGAGAATGGGGGACAGTCCAAATTCACCCCTCCACTTT. Its protein is CASMRMGDSPNSPLHF.